The 10 T cell receptor beta chains below all came from one sample that was sequenced in a study of T cell repertoires in cytomegalovirus infection. One entry per CDR3 protein results from TCRdb running MiXCR on the reads. Of about 740,000 distinct CDR3 sequences listed, under 40% are singletons. The specimen sequenced was PBMCs. Receptor source: a human donor in good health (CMV status not recorded). Some clones in this sample may be carry-over from other donors' samples.

This clonotype appeared a few times. The chain combines TRBV28 with TRBJ2-3; D is uncertain. From germline, CDR1 is MDHEN and CDR2 SYDVKM. The CDR3 runs 17 residues. Trimming took 6 bases from V and 0 from J, leaving 19 bases between them. CDR3 DNA: TGTGCCAGCAGCCGGGTCCTTACCTACAGTAGCACAGATACGCAGTATTTT. Translation: CASSRVLTYSSTDTQYF.

V usage is TRBV7-8 and J usage is TRBJ2-2, with TRBD1 identical over 10 bases. This CDR3 has 16 amino acids. V was pared by 5 bases and J by 5 bases, with 8 bases of the junction left unmatched. Germline CDR1 reads SGHVS; CDR2 reads FQNEAQ. In DNA, the CDR3 is TGTGCCAGCAGCCGGCAACGGGACAGGGGTACCGGGGAGCTGTTTTTT. This codes for CASSRQRDRGTGELFF.

The rearrangement uses TRBV9 and TRBJ2-3, with D uncertain. CDR1 is SGDLS and CDR2 is YYNGEE in the germline V gene. This CDR3 is 13 amino acids long. Trimming shortened V by 0 bases and J by 6 bases, and 8 bases separated the two germline ends. The CDR3 is CASSVVDRDTQYF. DNA for the CDR3: TGTGCCAGCAGCGTAGTGGACCGGGATACGCAGTATTTT.

This clonotype was seen only a few times. The rearrangement uses TRBV12-3 or TRBV12-4 and TRBJ2-1; 8 nucleotides agree with TRBD2. The ends lost 5 bases at V and 8 bases at J; junction bases unmatched: 14. This CDR3 has 16 amino acids. CDR3 DNA sequence: TGTGCCAGCAGTCCCGAGGGACTAGGCTCCATATATGAGCAGTTCTTC. Its translation is CASSPEGLGSIYEQFF.

V usage is TRBV7-9 and J usage is TRBJ2-7, with D unclear. V was clipped by 1 base and J by 7 bases, with 8 bases between them. Germline V gene data show CDR1 as SEHNR and CDR2 as FQNEAQ (reference sequence). The CDR3 has 12 residues. The CDR3: CASSLGVEEQYF. DNA of the CDR3: TGTGCCAGCAGCTTAGGAGTAGAAGAGCAGTACTTC. Full variable domain (rest looked up from reference TRBV7-9 and TRBJ2-7): DTGVSQNPRHKITKRGQNVTFRCDPISEHNRLYWYRQTLGQGPEFLTYFQNEAQLEKSRLLSDRFSAERPKGSFSTLEIQRTEQGDSAMYLCASSLGVEEQYFGPGTRLTVT.

This clonotype was recorded a few times. The rearrangement joins TRBV28 to TRBJ2-1; a possible D gene is TRBD1 (5 bases). This CDR3 contains 10 residues. Germline CDR1 reads MDHEN; CDR2 reads SYDVKM. V dropped 6 bases and J dropped 13 bases, with 10 bases sitting between them. This CDR3 is CASSRQIQFF. The CDR3 DNA is TGTGCCAGCAGCAGACAGATTCAGTTCTTC.

This chain connects TRBV19 to TRBJ1-4; D possibly corresponds to TRBD1 (5 bases). CDR3 size: 14 residues. The ends were cut back, 11 bases at V and 1 base at J, with 14 bases in the middle. Germline assignment: CDR1 LNHDA and CDR2 SQIVND (reference sequence). CDR3 DNA: TGTGCCCCCCACAGGCGCTTAACTAATGAAAAACTGTTTTTT. Protein sequence: CAPHRRLTNEKLFF.

This clonotype was detected only a few times. Here the CDR3 reads CASSSDRGLIQPQHF. In nucleotides, the CDR3 is TGTGCCAGCAGTTCGGACAGGGGACTAATTCAGCCCCAGCATTTT. The chain joins TRBV6-2 or TRBV6-3 to TRBJ1-5; 9 nucleotides line up with TRBD1. The CDR3 totals 15 residues. CDR1 and CDR2 (germline): MNHEY, SVGEGT. The trim removed 4 bases at V and 6 bases at J, leaving 7 bases unmatched.

The chain has TRBV7-6 and TRBJ1-1; TRBD1 might be the D (6 bases). Per the germline V gene, CDR1 is SGHVS and CDR2 is FNYEAQ. V was trimmed by 4 bases and J by 5 bases, leaving 17 bases between them. There are 15 residues in the CDR3. The CDR3 DNA is TGTGCCAGCAGCTCGCTACAGGGTAAGGATACTGAAGCTTTCTTT. Encoded protein: CASSSLQGKDTEAFF.

J is TRBJ1-5 and V is TRBV24-1; the D is unclear. Germline lookup yields CDR1 KGHDR and CDR2 SFDVKD. This CDR3 spans 14 amino acids. Trimming pared 2 bases from V and 0 bases from J, leaving 4 bases between. The CDR3 DNA is TGTGCCACCAGTGATTCGGGTAGCAATCAGCCCCAGCATTTT. Amino acids: CATSDSGSNQPQHF.